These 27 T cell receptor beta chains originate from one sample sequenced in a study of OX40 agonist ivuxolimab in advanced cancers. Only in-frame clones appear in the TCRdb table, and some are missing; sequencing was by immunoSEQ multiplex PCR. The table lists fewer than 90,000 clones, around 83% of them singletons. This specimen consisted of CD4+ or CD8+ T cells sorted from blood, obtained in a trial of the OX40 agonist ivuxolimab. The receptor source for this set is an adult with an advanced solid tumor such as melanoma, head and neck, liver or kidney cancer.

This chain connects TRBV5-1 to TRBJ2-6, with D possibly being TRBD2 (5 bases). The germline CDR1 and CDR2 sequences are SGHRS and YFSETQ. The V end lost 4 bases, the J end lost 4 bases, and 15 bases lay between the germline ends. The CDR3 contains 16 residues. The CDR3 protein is CASSPGTGSGANVLTF. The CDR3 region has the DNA TGCGCCAGCAGCCCCGGAACGGGGTCCGGGGCCAACGTCCTGACTTTC.

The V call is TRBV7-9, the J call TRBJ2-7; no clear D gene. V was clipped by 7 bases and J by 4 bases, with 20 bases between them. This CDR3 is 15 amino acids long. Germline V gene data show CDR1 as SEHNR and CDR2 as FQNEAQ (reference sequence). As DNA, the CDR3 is TGTGCCAGCACCTTCGCGGTTGGGCAGCAATACGAGCAGTACTTC. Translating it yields CASTFAVGQQYEQYF.

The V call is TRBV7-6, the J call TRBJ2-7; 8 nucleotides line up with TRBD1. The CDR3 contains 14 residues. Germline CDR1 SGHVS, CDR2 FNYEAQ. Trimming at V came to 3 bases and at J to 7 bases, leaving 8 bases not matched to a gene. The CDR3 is CASSFGQGTSEQYF. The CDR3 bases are TGTGCCAGCAGCTTCGGACAGGGTACGTCTGAGCAGTACTTC.

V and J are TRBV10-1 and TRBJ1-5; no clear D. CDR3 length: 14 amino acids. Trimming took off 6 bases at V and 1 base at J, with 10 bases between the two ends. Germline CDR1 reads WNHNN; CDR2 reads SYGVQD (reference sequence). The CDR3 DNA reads TGCGCCAGCAGCGCCGGAGGGAGCAATCAGCCCCAGCATTTT. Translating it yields CASSAGGSNQPQHF.

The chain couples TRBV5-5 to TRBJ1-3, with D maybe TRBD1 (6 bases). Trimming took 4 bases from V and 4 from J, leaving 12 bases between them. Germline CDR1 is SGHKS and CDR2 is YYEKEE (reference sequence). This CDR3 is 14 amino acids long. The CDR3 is CASSTGLAGNTIYF. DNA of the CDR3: TGTGCCAGCAGCACAGGGTTGGCGGGAAACACCATATATTTT.

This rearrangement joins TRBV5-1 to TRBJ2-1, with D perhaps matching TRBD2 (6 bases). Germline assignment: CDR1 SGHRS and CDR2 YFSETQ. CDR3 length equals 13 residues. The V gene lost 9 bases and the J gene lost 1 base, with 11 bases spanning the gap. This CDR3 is CATGSGSYNEQFF. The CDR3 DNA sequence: TGCGCCACCGGGAGTGGGTCCTACAATGAGCAGTTCTTC.

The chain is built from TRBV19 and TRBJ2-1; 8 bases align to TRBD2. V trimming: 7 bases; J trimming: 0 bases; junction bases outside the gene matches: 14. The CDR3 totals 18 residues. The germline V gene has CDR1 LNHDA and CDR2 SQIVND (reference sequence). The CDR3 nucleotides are TGTGCCAGTATGACCGTGGCGGGAGGCAAAAGCTCCTACAATGAGCAGTTCTTC. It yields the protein CASMTVAGGKSSYNEQFF. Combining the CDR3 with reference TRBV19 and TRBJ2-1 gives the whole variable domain DGGITQSPKYLFRKEGQNVTLSCEQNLNHDAMYWYRQDPGQGLRLIYYSQIVNDFQKGDIAEGYSVSREKKESFPLTVTSAQKNPTAFYLCASMTVAGGKSSYNEQFFGPGTRLTVL.

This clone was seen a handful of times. The CDR3 loop is CASRGAGVSGANVLTF. CDR3 nucleotides: TGTGCCAGCAGGGGGGCCGGGGTCTCTGGGGCCAACGTCCTGACTTTC. V gene TRBV14 combines with J gene TRBJ2-6; D perhaps matches TRBD1 (6 bases). Trimming stripped 6 bases from V and 0 bases from J, with 12 bases between. The CDR3 is made up of 16 amino acids. Germline V gene data show CDR1 as SGHDN and CDR2 as FVKESK.

Written as DNA, the CDR3 is TGTGCCAGCAGCCAATTAGGGGCCACTGAAGCTTTCTTT. Encoded protein: CASSQLGATEAFF. The chain joins TRBV16 to TRBJ1-1, with D possibly matching TRBD1 (5 bases). Germline V CDR1 and CDR2: KGHSY, FQNENV. The CDR3 is 13 amino acids. The germline V and J ends were trimmed by 1 base and 4 bases, with 7 bases remaining between them.

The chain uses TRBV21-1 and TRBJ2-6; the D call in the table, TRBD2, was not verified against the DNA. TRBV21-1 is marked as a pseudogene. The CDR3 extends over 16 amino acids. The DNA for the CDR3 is TGTGCCAGCAGCAAAGTGGGGAGCTCTGGGGCCAACGTCCTGACTTTC. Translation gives CASSKVGSSGANVLTF.

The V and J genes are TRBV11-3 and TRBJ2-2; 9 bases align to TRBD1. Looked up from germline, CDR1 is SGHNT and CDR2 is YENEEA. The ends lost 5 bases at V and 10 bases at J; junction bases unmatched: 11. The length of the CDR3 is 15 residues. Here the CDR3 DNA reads TGTGCCAGCAGCCTAGGACAGGGGAATCAGGAGGAGCTGTTTTTT. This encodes CASSLGQGNQEELFF. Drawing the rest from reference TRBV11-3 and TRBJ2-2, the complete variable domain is EAGVVQSPRYKIIEKKQPVAFWCNPISGHNTLYWYLQNLGQGPELLIRYENEEAVDDSQLPKDRFSAERLKGVDSTLKIQPAELGDSAVYLCASSLGQGNQEELFFGEGSRLTVL.

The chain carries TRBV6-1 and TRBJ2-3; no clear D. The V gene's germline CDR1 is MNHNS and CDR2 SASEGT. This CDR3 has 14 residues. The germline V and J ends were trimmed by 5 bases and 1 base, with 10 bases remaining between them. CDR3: CASSRALGTDTQYF. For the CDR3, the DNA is TGTGCCAGCAGTAGAGCCCTCGGCACAGATACGCAGTATTTT.

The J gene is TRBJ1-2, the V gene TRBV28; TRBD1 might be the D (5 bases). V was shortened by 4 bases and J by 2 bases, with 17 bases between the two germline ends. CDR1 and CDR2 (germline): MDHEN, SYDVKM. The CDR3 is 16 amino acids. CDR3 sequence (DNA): TGTGCCAGCAGTTCCGGAGGGGACTCCTTCAACTATGGCTACACCTTC. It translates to CASSSGGDSFNYGYTF.

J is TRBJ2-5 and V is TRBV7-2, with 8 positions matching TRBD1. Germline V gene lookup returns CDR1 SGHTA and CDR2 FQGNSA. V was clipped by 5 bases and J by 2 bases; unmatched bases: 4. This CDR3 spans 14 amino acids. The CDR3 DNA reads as TGTGCCAGCAGCGCAGACAGGGGACAAGAGACCCAGTACTTC. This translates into CASSADRGQETQYF.

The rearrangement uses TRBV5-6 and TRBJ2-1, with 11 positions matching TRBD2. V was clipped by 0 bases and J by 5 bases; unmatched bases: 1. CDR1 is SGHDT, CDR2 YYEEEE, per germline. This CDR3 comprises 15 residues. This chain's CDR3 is CASSLVLAGDNEQFF. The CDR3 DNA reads TGTGCCAGCAGCTTGGTACTAGCGGGAGACAATGAGCAGTTCTTC. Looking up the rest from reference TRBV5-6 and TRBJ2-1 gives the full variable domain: DAGVTQSPTHLIKTRGQQVTLRCSPKSGHDTVSWYQQALGQGPQFIFQYYEEEERQRGNFPDRFSGHQFPNYSSELNVNALLLGDSALYLCASSLVLAGDNEQFFGPGTRLTVL.

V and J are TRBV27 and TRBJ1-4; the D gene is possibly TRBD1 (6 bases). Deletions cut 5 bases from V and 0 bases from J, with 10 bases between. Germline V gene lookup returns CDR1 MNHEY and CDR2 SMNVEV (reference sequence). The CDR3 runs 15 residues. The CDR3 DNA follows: TGTGCCAGCAGTCCCCGACAGGCAACTAATGAAAAACTGTTTTTT. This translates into CASSPRQATNEKLFF.

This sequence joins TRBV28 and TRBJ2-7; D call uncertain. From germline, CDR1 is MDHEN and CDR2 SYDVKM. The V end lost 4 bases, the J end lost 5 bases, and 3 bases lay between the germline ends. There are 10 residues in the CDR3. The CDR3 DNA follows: TGTGCCAGCAGTTATAACGAGCAGTACTTC. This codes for CASSYNEQYF.

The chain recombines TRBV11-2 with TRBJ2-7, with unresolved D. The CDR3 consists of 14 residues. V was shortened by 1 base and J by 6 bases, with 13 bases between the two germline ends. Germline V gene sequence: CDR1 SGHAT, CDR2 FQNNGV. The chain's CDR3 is CASSLGPTKFEQYF. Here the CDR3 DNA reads TGTGCCAGCAGCTTAGGCCCGACAAAGTTCGAGCAGTACTTC.

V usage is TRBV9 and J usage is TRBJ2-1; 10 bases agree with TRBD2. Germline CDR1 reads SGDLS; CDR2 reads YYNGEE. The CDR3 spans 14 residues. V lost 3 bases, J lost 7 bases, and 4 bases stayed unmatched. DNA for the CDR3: TGTGCCAGCAGCGCGGGGACTAGCGCAAATGAGCAGTTCTTC. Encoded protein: CASSAGTSANEQFF.

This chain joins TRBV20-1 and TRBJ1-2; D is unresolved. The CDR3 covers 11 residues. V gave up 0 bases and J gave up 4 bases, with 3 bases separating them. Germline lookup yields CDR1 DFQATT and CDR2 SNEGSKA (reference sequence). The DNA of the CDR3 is TGCAGTGCTAGAGAAGCCTATGGCTACACCTTC. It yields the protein CSAREAYGYTF.

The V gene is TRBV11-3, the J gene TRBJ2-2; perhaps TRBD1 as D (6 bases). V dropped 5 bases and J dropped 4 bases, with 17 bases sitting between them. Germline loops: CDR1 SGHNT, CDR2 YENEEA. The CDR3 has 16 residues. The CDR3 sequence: CASSPPSTGSTGELFF. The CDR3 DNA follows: TGTGCCAGCAGCCCCCCCAGCACAGGGAGCACCGGGGAGCTGTTTTTT.

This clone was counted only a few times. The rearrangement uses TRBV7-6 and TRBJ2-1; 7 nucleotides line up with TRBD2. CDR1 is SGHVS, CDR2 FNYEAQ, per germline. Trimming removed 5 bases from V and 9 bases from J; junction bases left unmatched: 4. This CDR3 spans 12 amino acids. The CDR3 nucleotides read TGTGCCAGCAGCCCCGCGGGAGTTGAGCAGTTCTTC. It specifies CASSPAGVEQFF. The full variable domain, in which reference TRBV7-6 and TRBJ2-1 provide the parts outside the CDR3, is GAGVSQSPRYKVTKRGQDVALRCDPISGHVSLYWYRQALGQGPEFLTYFNYEAQQDKSGLPNDRFSAERPEGSISTLTIQRTEQRDSAMYRCASSPAGVEQFFGPGTRLTVL.

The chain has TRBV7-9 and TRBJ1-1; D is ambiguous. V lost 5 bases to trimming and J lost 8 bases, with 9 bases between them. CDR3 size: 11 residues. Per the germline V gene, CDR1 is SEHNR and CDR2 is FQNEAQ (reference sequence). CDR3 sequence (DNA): TGTGCCAGCAGCCCCTCACAAGAAGCTTTCTTT. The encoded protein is CASSPSQEAFF.

CDR3 DNA sequence: TGTGCCAGCAGCTCCCTGACAGCTTCCTACGAGCAGTACTTC. Its translation: CASSSLTASYEQYF. The chain recombines TRBV7-2 with TRBJ2-7, with D possibly being TRBD1 (5 bases). Per germline, CDR1 SGHTA and CDR2 FQGNSA. Trimming left V 4 bases short and J 1 base short, with 11 bases between. This CDR3 is built from 14 residues.

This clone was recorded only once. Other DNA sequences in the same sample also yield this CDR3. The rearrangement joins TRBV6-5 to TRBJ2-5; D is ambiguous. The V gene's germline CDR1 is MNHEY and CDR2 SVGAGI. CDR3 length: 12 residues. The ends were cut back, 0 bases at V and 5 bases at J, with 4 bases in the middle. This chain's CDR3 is CASSYSRETQYF. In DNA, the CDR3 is TGTGCCAGCAGTTACTCGCGGGAGACCCAGTACTTC.

The CDR3 region has the DNA TGTGCCAGCAGTTCTCGCGGACTAGCGGGAGTTGGGGGGGATACGCAGTATTTT. It translates to CASSSRGLAGVGGDTQYF. V usage is TRBV27 and J usage is TRBJ2-3; 13 bases agree with TRBD2. After removal of 4 bases from V and 6 bases from J, the junction contained 13 bases not matched to a gene. In germline, CDR1 is MNHEY, CDR2 SMNVEV (reference sequence). The CDR3 extends over 18 amino acids.

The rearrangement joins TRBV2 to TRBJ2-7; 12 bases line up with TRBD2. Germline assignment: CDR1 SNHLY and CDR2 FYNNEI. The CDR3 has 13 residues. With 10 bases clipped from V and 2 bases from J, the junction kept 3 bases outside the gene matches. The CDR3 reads CAIGLAGPYEQYF. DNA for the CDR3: TGTGCCATTGGACTAGCGGGACCCTACGAGCAGTACTTC.